The T cell receptor (beta chain) under discussion was sequenced for a study of blood T cell repertoires in COVID-19. The CDR3 sequence is 15 residues long. The V gene lost 2 bases and the J gene lost 5 bases, with 13 bases spanning the gap. Germline V CDR1 and CDR2: SNHLY, FYNNEI. Original handling: Amplification of reference gene primers provided the estimated nucleated cell counts. Clones were sequenced by immunoSEQ multiplex PCR, and TCRdb holds only the in-frame ones, with some missing. That table furnishes V, J and clone size, whereas the DNA furnished D and trimming. The table includes over 250,000 clones, 75% to 90% detected once.

This chain uses TRBV2 with TRBJ2-1, with D possibly matching TRBD2 (7 bases). Sequencing used PBMCs or T cells enriched from blood (not recorded which). The TCR comes from a woman in her late teens or twenties who had recovered from COVID-19. DNA of the CDR3: TGTGCCAGCAGTGAAATTGGGGGGGGCGACAATGAGCAGTTCTTC. This gives the protein CASSEIGGGDNEQFF.